This T cell receptor (beta chain) appears in the sequencing data of a study of cytomegalovirus exposure and HLA in healthy donors. General study points: A prior analysis recorded that most TCR beta V segments were productive about 90% or about 30% of the time.

This clone was seen more than once but under ten times. As yet, its antigen is unknown. Trimming stripped 5 bases from V and 8 bases from J, with 19 bases between. There are 14 residues in the CDR3. CDR1 is SGHKS, CDR2 YYEKEE, per germline (reference sequence). It was with 60 Vbeta and 13 Jbeta primers that the PCR ran. Method: immunoSEQ multiplex PCR; TCRdb's copy keeps in-frame clones and lacks some. Of about 150,000 clones in the sample, 65% to 75% were seen once. Sequencing was performed on PBMCs. The chain has TRBV5-5 and TRBJ1-2; tentative D call: TRBD1 (5 bases). The receptor was isolated from a man under 40 in good health and CMV-seronegative. CDR3 in amino acids: CASRGSGLLRGYTF. DNA for the CDR3: TGTGCCAGCAGAGGCTCAGGGCTTTTGCGGGGCTACACCTTC.